A selection of T cell receptor beta chains follows, all from one sample in a study of T cells after yellow fever vaccination. TCRdb re-called the 5' RACE reads with MiXCR, one entry per CDR3 protein. The sample includes some 350,000 distinct CDR3 sequences, approximately 6% of them seen just once. The source was PBMCs, collected 5 days after the yellow fever booster vaccination. The receptors originated from a man between 25 and 39 years old who received the YFV17D yellow fever vaccine. Each CDR3 is given with its conserved first and last residue. Fields, in order: clone size, D gene, J gene, V gene, CDR3 DNA, CDR3 protein. D genes are given only for firm matches. Clone size is shown for a subset of rows, as once, few, many or a class of expanded clone.

abundance: .
d_gene: .
j_gene: TRBJ1-2
v_gene: TRBV14
CDR3nt: TGTGCCAGCAGCCAAGATCGGGATTCTGGCTACACCTTC
CDR3aa: CASSQDRDSGYTF

abundance: many
d_gene: .
j_gene: TRBJ1-6
v_gene: TRBV5-6
CDR3nt: TGTGCCAGCAGCTTGTCCCCGGTCTCCTATAATTCACCCCTCCACTTT
CDR3aa: CASSLSPVSYNSPLHF

abundance: many
d_gene: TRBD2
j_gene: TRBJ2-1
v_gene: TRBV5-8
CDR3nt: TGTGCCAGCAGCCGTCTAGCGGGAAGCAATGAGCAGTTCTTC
CDR3aa: CASSRLAGSNEQFF

abundance: many
d_gene: .
j_gene: TRBJ2-2
v_gene: TRBV20-1
CDR3nt: TGCAGTGCTAGTTCCGGCCCCACCGGGGAGCTGTTTTTT
CDR3aa: CSASSGPTGELFF

abundance: .
d_gene: TRBD2
j_gene: TRBJ2-1
v_gene: TRBV10-3
CDR3nt: TGTGCCATCAGTGTGCTGCCCGGGACTAGCGGGGATTACCTAGTCTACAATGAGCAGTTCTTC
CDR3aa: CAISVLPGTSGDYLVYNEQFF

abundance: few
d_gene: .
j_gene: TRBJ2-7
v_gene: TRBV28
CDR3nt: TGTGCCACAGCCTCGGCTACTCACTACGAGCAGTACTTC
CDR3aa: CATASATHYEQYF

abundance: few
d_gene: .
j_gene: TRBJ2-3
v_gene: TRBV10-1
CDR3nt: TGCGCCAGCAGTGAGTTTACCACAGATACGCAGTATTTT
CDR3aa: CASSEFTTDTQYF

abundance: few
d_gene: TRBD2
j_gene: TRBJ2-2
v_gene: TRBV7-3
CDR3nt: TGTGCCAGCAGGCTAGCGGGAGCCCACACCGGGGAGCTGTTTTTT
CDR3aa: CASRLAGAHTGELFF

abundance: many
d_gene: .
j_gene: TRBJ2-3
v_gene: TRBV20-1
CDR3nt: TGCAGTGGGGAGTCGGGCACAGATACGCAGTATTTT
CDR3aa: CSGESGTDTQYF

abundance: many
d_gene: TRBD2
j_gene: TRBJ2-5
v_gene: TRBV11-2
CDR3nt: TGTGCCAGCAGCTTAGGTCCAGCGGGAGTGGTTGGAGAGACCCAGTACTTC
CDR3aa: CASSLGPAGVVGETQYF

abundance: .
d_gene: TRBD1
j_gene: TRBJ2-2
v_gene: TRBV7-2
CDR3nt: TGTGCCAGCAGCTTCCAGGGGGTCGGTACCGGGGAGCTGTTTTTT
CDR3aa: CASSFQGVGTGELFF

abundance: many
d_gene: .
j_gene: TRBJ1-2
v_gene: TRBV18
CDR3nt: TGTGCCAGCTCACCACCAGGGGAATTTGGCTACACCTTC
CDR3aa: CASSPPGEFGYTF

abundance: .
d_gene: TRBD2
j_gene: TRBJ2-3
v_gene: TRBV7-2
CDR3nt: TGTGCCAGCAGCTCCTCTTTGACTAGCGGGAGGGCCGTTACGCAGTATTTT
CDR3aa: CASSSSLTSGRAVTQYF

abundance: few
d_gene: .
j_gene: TRBJ2-1
v_gene: TRBV5-6
CDR3nt: TGTGCCAGCAGCTTGTCCACGGGCGAGCAGTTCTTC
CDR3aa: CASSLSTGEQFF

abundance: many
d_gene: .
j_gene: TRBJ2-7
v_gene: TRBV4-3
CDR3nt: TGCGCCAGCAGCCAAGATGGGCAGGGTGGCGAGCAGTACTTC
CDR3aa: CASSQDGQGGEQYF

abundance: few
d_gene: TRBD1
j_gene: TRBJ2-1
v_gene: TRBV18
CDR3nt: TGTGCCAGTAAAAAGACAGGGACCAATGAGCAGTTCTTC
CDR3aa: CASKKTGTNEQFF

abundance: few
d_gene: .
j_gene: TRBJ2-6
v_gene: TRBV28
CDR3nt: TGTGCCAGCATGGGGGAGAGCTCTGGGGCCAACGTCCTGACTTTC
CDR3aa: CASMGESSGANVLTF

abundance: few
d_gene: .
j_gene: TRBJ1-6
v_gene: TRBV20-1
CDR3nt: TGCAGTGTACTTCTCCGGGACACCCTTAATTCACCCCTCCACTTT
CDR3aa: CSVLLRDTLNSPLHF

abundance: .
d_gene: .
j_gene: TRBJ2-6
v_gene: TRBV15
CDR3nt: TGTGCCACCAGCATCAGTCGGCTATCTGGGGCCAACGTCCTGACTTTC
CDR3aa: CATSISRLSGANVLTF

abundance: few
d_gene: .
j_gene: TRBJ2-7
v_gene: TRBV7-2
CDR3nt: TGTGCCAGCAGCTTAGCAGTAGCGGACTACGAGCAGTACTTC
CDR3aa: CASSLAVADYEQYF

abundance: .
d_gene: .
j_gene: TRBJ2-7
v_gene: TRBV28
CDR3nt: TGTGCCAGCAGCCTTTTTGTGGGGCTTGCCTACGAGCAGTACTTC
CDR3aa: CASSLFVGLAYEQYF

abundance: many
d_gene: .
j_gene: TRBJ2-7
v_gene: TRBV10-3
CDR3nt: TGTGCCATCAGTGCTGAGATAACGGCTCCGTACTTC
CDR3aa: CAISAEITAPYF

abundance: .
d_gene: .
j_gene: TRBJ1-1
v_gene: TRBV28
CDR3nt: TGTGCCAGCCAAAGTGGGTTTGGTAAGACTGAAGCTTTCTTT
CDR3aa: CASQSGFGKTEAFF

abundance: many
d_gene: .
j_gene: TRBJ2-7
v_gene: TRBV28
CDR3nt: TGTGCCGTCGATGTAGGTGGGTCCTACGAGCAGTACTTC
CDR3aa: CAVDVGGSYEQYF

abundance: .
d_gene: TRBD2
j_gene: TRBJ2-1
v_gene: TRBV29-1
CDR3nt: TGCAGCGTGAGGGGGACTAGCGGTGAGCAGTTCTTC
CDR3aa: CSVRGTSGEQFF

abundance: few
d_gene: .
j_gene: TRBJ2-7
v_gene: TRBV11-3
CDR3nt: TGTGCCAGCAGCTTTGGGGGGCAAACGGGGTACGAGCAGTACTTC
CDR3aa: CASSFGGQTGYEQYF

abundance: many
d_gene: .
j_gene: TRBJ2-2
v_gene: TRBV30
CDR3nt: TGTGCCTGGAGTGTGGCGAACACCGGGGAGCTGTTTTTT
CDR3aa: CAWSVANTGELFF

abundance: .
d_gene: .
j_gene: TRBJ2-7
v_gene: TRBV6-2/TRBV6-3
CDR3nt: TGTGCCACCGGCCGGGACCCCTCCTACGAGCAGTACTTC
CDR3aa: CATGRDPSYEQYF

abundance: .
d_gene: .
j_gene: TRBJ2-2
v_gene: TRBV7-6
CDR3nt: TGTGCCAGCAGCTTAGTGGGAGCGGAGCTGTTTTTT
CDR3aa: CASSLVGAELFF

abundance: few
d_gene: .
j_gene: TRBJ2-3
v_gene: TRBV4-3
CDR3nt: TGCGCCAGCAGCCAACGGACGGACACAGATACGCAGTATTTT
CDR3aa: CASSQRTDTDTQYF

abundance: few
d_gene: .
j_gene: TRBJ2-5
v_gene: TRBV11-2
CDR3nt: TGTGCCAGCAGCTGGAGCGAGACCCAGTACTTC
CDR3aa: CASSWSETQYF

abundance: .
d_gene: .
j_gene: TRBJ2-1
v_gene: TRBV6-5
CDR3nt: TGTGCCAGCAGTTATGGAGGGTTGGACTACAATGAGCAGTTCTTC
CDR3aa: CASSYGGLDYNEQFF

abundance: few
d_gene: .
j_gene: TRBJ1-5
v_gene: TRBV20-1
CDR3nt: TGCAGTGCTAGACCGTTACCGCTTAGCAATCAGCCCCAGCATTTT
CDR3aa: CSARPLPLSNQPQHF

abundance: many
d_gene: .
j_gene: TRBJ2-3
v_gene: TRBV5-1
CDR3nt: TGCGCCAGCAGCTTAACAGGAACTAGCACAGATACGCAGTATTTT
CDR3aa: CASSLTGTSTDTQYF

abundance: few
d_gene: TRBD2
j_gene: TRBJ2-3
v_gene: TRBV10-2
CDR3nt: TGCGCCAGCAGTGATTCGGGGGGAGTAGATACGCAGTATTTT
CDR3aa: CASSDSGGVDTQYF

abundance: many
d_gene: .
j_gene: TRBJ2-7
v_gene: TRBV6-5
CDR3nt: TGTGCCAGCAGTTACGCATTTGTGAGGGCAGACGGGGCGTCCTACGAGCAGTACTTC
CDR3aa: CASSYAFVRADGASYEQYF

abundance: many
d_gene: .
j_gene: TRBJ2-1
v_gene: TRBV12-3/TRBV12-4
CDR3nt: TGTGCCAGCTCTTATGCTTCCCGAGTACGGGAGCAGTTCTTC
CDR3aa: CASSYASRVREQFF

abundance: .
d_gene: .
j_gene: TRBJ2-2
v_gene: TRBV29-1
CDR3nt: TGCAGCGTTGGAACAGGGAACACCGGGGAGCTGTTTTTT
CDR3aa: CSVGTGNTGELFF

abundance: .
d_gene: TRBD1
j_gene: TRBJ2-3
v_gene: TRBV5-1
CDR3nt: TGCGCCAGCAGTCCCGGGACAGACACAGATACGCAGTATTTT
CDR3aa: CASSPGTDTDTQYF

abundance: few
d_gene: .
j_gene: TRBJ1-1
v_gene: TRBV19
CDR3nt: TGTGCCAGTAGTATAGCCAGGGACACTGAAGCTTTCTTT
CDR3aa: CASSIARDTEAFF

abundance: many
d_gene: .
j_gene: TRBJ2-1
v_gene: TRBV3-1
CDR3nt: TGTGCCAGCAGCCAAGTTGGCAGATCAGAGCAGTTCTTC
CDR3aa: CASSQVGRSEQFF

abundance: .
d_gene: TRBD2
j_gene: TRBJ2-2
v_gene: TRBV18
CDR3nt: TGTGCCAGCTCACTCCAGCGGGAGTCCGGGAAGCTGTTTTTT
CDR3aa: CASSLQRESGKLFF

abundance: few
d_gene: TRBD2
j_gene: TRBJ2-1
v_gene: TRBV20-1
CDR3nt: TGCAGTGGTACCGGGACTAGCGGGACAGATGAGCAGTTCTTC
CDR3aa: CSGTGTSGTDEQFF

abundance: many
d_gene: .
j_gene: TRBJ2-5
v_gene: TRBV7-2
CDR3nt: TGTGCCAGCAGCTTAGATTTCACCCCACAAGAGACCCAGTACTTC
CDR3aa: CASSLDFTPQETQYF